These 13 T cell receptor beta chains were all obtained from the same sample, sequenced in a study of blood T cell repertoires in COVID-19. Clones were sequenced by immunoSEQ multiplex PCR, and TCRdb holds only the in-frame ones, with some missing. The sample has over 250,000 clones; 90% to 95% are singletons. The sequencing input was peripheral blood. The source is a woman aged 25 to 45 with COVID-19, enrolled during active disease.

V and J are TRBV3-1 (or the pseudogene TRBV3-2) and TRBJ2-2; no clear D gene. V dropped 4 bases and J dropped 6 bases, with 9 bases sitting between them. The CDR3 is 13 residues long. Germline V lookup: CDR1 LGHDT, CDR2 YNNKEL (reference sequence). The CDR3 DNA reads TGTGCCAGCAGCCTTGCGGTTGCCGGGGAGCTGTTTTTT. This gives the protein CASSLAVAGELFF.

CDR3 in DNA: TGCGCCAGCAGCTTGTCGAAAACACAGGGGGCGGACACTGAAGCTTTCTTT. Its translation is CASSLSKTQGADTEAFF. This chain uses TRBV5-1 with TRBJ1-1, with 9 bases aligning to TRBD1. Germline CDR1 and CDR2: SGHRS and YFSETQ. J gave up 3 bases and V 1 base, and 10 bases lay outside the gene matches. This CDR3 has 17 residues.

This chain connects TRBV9 to TRBJ1-6; the D is unclear. V lost 4 bases to trimming and J lost 9 bases, with 8 bases between them. Germline CDR1 SGDLS, CDR2 YYNGEE. This CDR3 has 12 residues. As DNA, the CDR3 is TGTGCCAGCAGCCGGGAGGGTTCACCCCTCCACTTT. Translating gives CASSREGSPLHF.

This chain's CDR3 is CASSQGGYTF. CDR3 sequence (DNA): TGTGCCAGCAGCCAGGGTGGCTACACCTTC. This chain connects TRBV7-2 to TRBJ1-2, with a tentative D call TRBD1 (5 bases). This CDR3 contains 10 residues. Germline CDR1 is SGHTA and CDR2 is FQGNSA. The germline V and J ends were trimmed by 5 bases and 7 bases, with 5 bases remaining between them.

The chain uses TRBV5-1 and TRBJ2-1, with a possible D match to TRBD1 (5 bases). The CDR3 sequence is 16 residues long. The germline V gene has CDR1 SGHRS and CDR2 YFSETQ. Trimming pared 5 bases from V and 0 bases from J, leaving 15 bases between. CDR3 DNA sequence: TGCGCCAGCAGGGTAGGGGCAAGGAGCTCCTACAATGAGCAGTTCTTC. Amino acids: CASRVGARSSYNEQFF.

The chain is built from TRBV5-4 and TRBJ2-6, with 8 bases aligning to TRBD1. CDR1 and CDR2 (germline): SGHNT, YYREEE (reference sequence). This CDR3 comprises 17 residues. V trimming: 5 bases; J trimming: 1 base; junction bases outside the gene matches: 8. CDR3 residues: CASRRSGGFSGANVLTF. DNA of the CDR3: TGTGCCAGCAGACGTTCAGGGGGCTTTTCTGGGGCCAACGTCCTGACTTTC.

The chain uses TRBV29-1 and TRBJ2-7; the match to TRBD1 covers 10 bases. Germline trimming cut 7 bases from V and 2 bases from J; bases unmatched to any gene: 5. The V gene's germline CDR1 is SQVTM and CDR2 ANQGSEA. The CDR3 extends over 13 amino acids. For the CDR3, the DNA is TGCAGCGCTTGGGACAGGGGCCCCTACGAGCAGTACTTC. Amino acid sequence: CSAWDRGPYEQYF.

This rearrangement joins TRBV19 to TRBJ2-2; the match to TRBD2 covers 7 bases. The CDR3 extends over 16 amino acids. Germline-derived CDR1 and CDR2 are LNHDA and SQIVND (reference sequence). The V and J ends lost 1 base and 0 bases, in that order; junction bases with no gene match: 2. CDR3 bases: TGTGCCAGTAGTATAGTGGCGGGAGCGAACACCGGGGAGCTGTTTTTT. Amino acids: CASSIVAGANTGELFF.

The gene calls are TRBV4-1 and TRBJ2-7, with 12 bases lining up with TRBD2. Trimming cost V 7 bases and J 4 bases; bases outside gene matches: 5. CDR1 MGHRA and CDR2 YSYEKL come from the germline V gene. This CDR3 spans 14 amino acids. The CDR3 DNA sequence: TGCGCCAGCACCGGACTAGCGGGACCGTACGAGCAGTACTTC. It codes for CASTGLAGPYEQYF.

The chain recombines TRBV10-1 with TRBJ2-2, with a possible D match to TRBD2 (6 bases). The CDR3 extends over 13 amino acids. Trimming removed 6 bases at V and 3 bases at J, with 8 bases between. Germline-derived CDR1 and CDR2 are WNHNN and SYGVQD (reference sequence). The CDR3 loop reads CASSGSYTGELFF. Here the CDR3 DNA reads TGCGCCAGCAGCGGGAGCTACACCGGGGAGCTGTTTTTT.

V gene TRBV19 combines with J gene TRBJ2-6, with D maybe TRBD2 (6 bases). Trimming stripped 6 bases from V and 4 bases from J, with 28 bases between. Germline CDR1 LNHDA, CDR2 SQIVND (reference sequence). CDR3 length: 20 amino acids. The CDR3 region has the DNA TGTGCCAGTAGCACAAACCGGCTGGGCGGGGTGACGTGGGGGGCCAACGTCCTGACTTTC. It translates to CASSTNRLGGVTWGANVLTF.

The chain couples TRBV19 to TRBJ2-5, with 9 bases fitting TRBD1. This CDR3 is 17 amino acids long. CDR1 and CDR2 (germline): LNHDA, SQIVND (reference sequence). Unmatched junction bases numbered 14, after V lost 4 bases and J lost 5 bases. CDR3 in amino acids: CASSRSEDRGRLETQYF. In DNA, the CDR3 is TGTGCCAGTAGTAGATCCGAGGACAGGGGTCGGTTGGAGACCCAGTACTTC. The full variable domain, rest sourced from reference TRBV19 and TRBJ2-5, is DGGITQSPKYLFRKEGQNVTLSCEQNLNHDAMYWYRQDPGQGLRLIYYSQIVNDFQKGDIAEGYSVSREKKESFPLTVTSAQKNPTAFYLCASSRSEDRGRLETQYFGPGTRLLVL.

This clone has just a few counts. The gene calls are TRBV2 and TRBJ2-2; D unclear. The V end was cut by 3 bases, the J end by 1 base, with 9 bases between. The CDR3 covers 15 residues. Germline CDR1 and CDR2: SNHLY and FYNNEI. CDR3 sequence reads: CASSEYRLNTGELFF. CDR3 DNA: TGTGCCAGCAGTGAGTATAGACTGAACACCGGGGAGCTGTTTTTT.